What follows describes a single TCR beta chain. No antigen is known for it. Every patient relapsed after autologous stem cell transplantation, and brentuximab vedotin exposure varied. The germline V gene has CDR1 SGHRS and CDR2 YFSETQ. CDR3 length equals 15 residues. V trimming: 4 bases; J trimming: 4 bases; junction bases outside the gene matches: 4. This entry comes from a study of PD-1 blockade in classical Hodgkin lymphoma. As for the study in general: Administration of nivolumab to patients was at 3 mg/kg intravenously every 2 weeks.

Findings of the study overall: Patients excluded were those beginning nivolumab under 1 year after ASCT. A significant rise in TCR diversity was seen by C4D1 for CD4+ cells but not for CD8+ cells.

Measured with immunoSEQ multiplex PCR; TCRdb has only the in-frame clones, and not every one. The repertoire holds 50,000 or so clones, just under 75% seen once, with less than 15% in the top ten. This clonotype originated in a human donor with classical Hodgkin lymphoma. This rearrangement joins TRBV5-1 to TRBJ2-2; 10 bases fit TRBD1. The input for sequencing was peripheral blood mononuclear cells (PBMCs), taken before the second cycle of nivolumab. CDR3 nucleotide sequence: TGCGCCAGCAGCCCTGGGACAGGGGCCACCGGGGAGCTGTTTTTT. Protein product: CASSPGTGATGELFF.